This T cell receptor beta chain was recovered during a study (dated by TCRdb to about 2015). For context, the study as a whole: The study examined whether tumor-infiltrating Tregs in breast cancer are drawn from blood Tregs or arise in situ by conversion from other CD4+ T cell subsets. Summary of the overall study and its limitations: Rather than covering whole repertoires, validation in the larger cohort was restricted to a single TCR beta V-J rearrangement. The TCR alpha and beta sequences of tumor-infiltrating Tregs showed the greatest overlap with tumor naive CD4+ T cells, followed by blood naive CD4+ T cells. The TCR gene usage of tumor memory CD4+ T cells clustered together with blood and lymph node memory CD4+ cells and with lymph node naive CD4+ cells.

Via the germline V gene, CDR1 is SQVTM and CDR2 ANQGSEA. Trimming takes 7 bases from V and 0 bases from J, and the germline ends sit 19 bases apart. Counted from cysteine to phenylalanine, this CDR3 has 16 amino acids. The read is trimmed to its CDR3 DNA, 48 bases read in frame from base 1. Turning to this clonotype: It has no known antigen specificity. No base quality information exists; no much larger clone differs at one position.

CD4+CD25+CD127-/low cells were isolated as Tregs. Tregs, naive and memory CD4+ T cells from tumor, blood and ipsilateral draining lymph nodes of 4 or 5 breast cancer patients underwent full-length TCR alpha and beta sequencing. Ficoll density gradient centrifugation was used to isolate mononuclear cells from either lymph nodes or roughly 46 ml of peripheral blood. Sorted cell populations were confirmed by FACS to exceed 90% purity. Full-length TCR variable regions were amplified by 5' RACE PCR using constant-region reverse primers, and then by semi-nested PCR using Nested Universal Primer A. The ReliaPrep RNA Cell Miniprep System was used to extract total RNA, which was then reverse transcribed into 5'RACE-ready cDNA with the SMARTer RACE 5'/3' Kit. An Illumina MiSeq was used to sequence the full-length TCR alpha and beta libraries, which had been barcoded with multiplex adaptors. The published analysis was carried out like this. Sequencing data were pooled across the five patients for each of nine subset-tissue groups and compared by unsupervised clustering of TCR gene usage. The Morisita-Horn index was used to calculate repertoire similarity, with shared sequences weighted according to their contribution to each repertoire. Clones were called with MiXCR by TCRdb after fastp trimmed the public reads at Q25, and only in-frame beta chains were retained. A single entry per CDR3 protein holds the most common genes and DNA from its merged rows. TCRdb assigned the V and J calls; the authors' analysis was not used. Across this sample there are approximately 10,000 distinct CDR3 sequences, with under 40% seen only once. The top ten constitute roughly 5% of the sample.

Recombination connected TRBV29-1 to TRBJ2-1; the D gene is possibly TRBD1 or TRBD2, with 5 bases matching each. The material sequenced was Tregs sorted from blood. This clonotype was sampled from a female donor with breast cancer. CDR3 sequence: CSAEGWVPGSYNEQFF. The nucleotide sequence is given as TGCAGCGCTGAGGGGTGGGTTCCGGGCTCCTACAATGAGCAGTTCTTC.